The clone carrying this T cell receptor beta chain was recorded only once. The V gene lost 5 bases and the J gene lost 0 bases, with 10 bases spanning the gap. Germline V gives CDR1 MNHEY, CDR2 SVGAGI. The CDR3 totals 14 residues. This record belongs to a study of Tregs in tolerant kidney transplant recipients. Sequencing used immunoSEQ multiplex PCR; TCRdb keeps in-frame clones, though not all of them. The sample contains 120,000 or so clones, around nine tenths of which appear only once. The sample was CD4+ T cells from blood. This sequence joins TRBV6-5 and TRBJ1-2; D not certain. The source is a human donor in good health. CDR3 region: CASSLGRANYGYTF. CDR3 DNA: TGTGCCAGCAGTCTCGGACGAGCTAACTATGGCTACACCTTC.